The sequence of this TCR beta chain was determined in a study of OX40 agonist ivuxolimab in advanced cancers. Turning to the overall study: Ivuxolimab was an agonistic, fully human IgG2 monoclonal antibody directed against OX40 (CD134), a costimulatory receptor. Intravenous ivuxolimab was administered to patients every 2 weeks at six dose levels: 0.01, 0.1, 0.3, 1.5, 3 and 10 mg/kg. Of the approximately 54 patients in dose escalation, approximately 20 had hepatocellular carcinoma, approximately 15 had melanoma, 9 had renal cell carcinoma and 9 had head and neck cancer. In the dose-escalation cohort, 65% to 85% of patients were male, and the mean age was roughly 56 years with a range of roughly 20 to 80. Prior anti-PD-1, anti-PD-L1 or anti-CTLA-4 therapy was permitted, and checkpoint inhibitors had been received by less than 45% of dose-escalation patients. Partial responses were achieved by three dose-escalation patients, of whom one had hepatocellular carcinoma and two had cutaneous melanoma. The purpose of peripheral TCRbeta sequencing was to test whether ivuxolimab changed TCR sequence diversity and led to clonal T-cell expansion. The paper reports the monotherapy dose-escalation portion (N ≈ 50 patients) of the phase I ivuxolimab trial. General findings and caveats noted by the study authors: After ivuxolimab, CD8+ T cells had more expanded clones than CD4+ T cells on average. Low levels of normalized T-cell clonal expansion were also shown by some nonresponding patients. In partial responders in the 0.1-3.0 mg/kg groups, normalized peripheral clonal expansion was found to be among the lowest, especially among CD8+ T cells. At doses from 0.1 to 3.0 mg/kg, clonal expansion was seen in both CD4+ and CD8+ blood T cells between baseline and week 6. The antigen specificity of the peripheral T cells that underwent clonal expansion was not determined.

Genomic DNA was isolated from the sorted cells so that the TCRbeta CDR3 region could be sequenced. The immunoSEQ Assay was used for sequencing of TCRbeta CDR3 regions. TCRdb holds this immuneACCESS table with in-frame rearrangements only. Some clones are missing; in checked studies, unresolved V genes explain under half, and the rest has no known cause. In all, the sample holds 15,000 to 20,000 clones, and around 81% of those were seen once. The ten largest make up around 40% of the sample. Patients with a history of autoimmune disease or receiving systemic immunosuppression were excluded from the trial. In every dose cohort, peripheral blood was drawn for TCR sequencing at baseline, cycle 4 day 1, and cycle 7 day 1. Samples were obtained from an open-label, multicenter, first-in-human phase I dose-escalation trial of ivuxolimab. The trial enrolled adults with locally advanced or metastatic head and neck squamous cell, hepatocellular, melanoma or renal cell carcinoma. CD4+ and CD8+ T cells were sorted separately from peripheral blood before TCR sequencing.

The CDR3 covers 15 residues, taking in both the cysteine and the phenylalanine. Only the CDR3 region is kept as DNA, spanning 45 bases read in frame from base 1. V is pared back by 0 bases and J by 5 bases, with 13 bases lying between the germline termini. The germline V gene supplies CDR1 SGDLS and CDR2 YYNGEE. To note about this clone: The specificity of this receptor is unknown. Per-base qualities were not stored, and no clone one base away is much larger.

The sequence links TRBV9 to TRBJ2-3; the D gene identity is not certain. The sample was CD4+ or CD8+ T cells sorted from blood, taken in a trial of the OX40 agonist ivuxolimab. This TCR came from an adult with an advanced solid tumor such as melanoma, head and neck, liver or kidney cancer. The DNA is as follows: TGTGCCAGCAGCGTAGGTGGGGTCCTAAGAGATACGCAGTATTTT. The resulting protein is CASSVGGVLRDTQYF.